This record looks at one T cell receptor (beta chain) sequence and its context. Per the original data handling: Estimation of nucleated cell counts was performed using reference gene primer amplification. Sequencing was performed with immunoSEQ multiplex PCR; in TCRdb, only in-frame clones are kept and a portion is missing. V, J and clone size are taken as reported in that table, and D and trimming were inferred from the DNA itself. There are more than 100,000 clones in the sample; 75% to 90% occur only once, and more than 15% lies in the top ten. This entry is derived from a study of blood T cell repertoires in COVID-19. Overall study context: Researchers got acute and convalescent COVID-19 samples from the United States, Italy and Spain. From T cells, B-cell-depleted T cells, or PBMCs came the material, which was cDNA or gDNA.

The V gene's germline CDR1 is SGHVS and CDR2 FQNEAQ. The CDR3 runs to 16 residues. Trimming at V came to 2 bases and at J to 2 bases, leaving 7 bases not matched to a gene. The TCR was taken from a man between 45 and 60 years old with active or convalescent COVID-19. Material for sequencing was peripheral blood. This chain joins TRBV7-8 and TRBJ2-5; TRBD1 agrees at 8 bases. CDR3 nucleotide sequence: TGTGCCAGCAGCTTAAGGACAGGGAGTGGGCAAGAGACCCAGTACTTC. This codes for CASSLRTGSGQETQYF. Based on the CDR3 plus reference TRBV7-8 and TRBJ2-5, the full variable domain is GAGVSQSPRYKVAKRGQDVALRCDPISGHVSLFWYQQALGQGPEFLTYFQNEAQLDKSGLPSDRFFAERPEGSVSTLKIQRTQQEDSAVYLCASSLRTGSGQETQYFGPGTRLLVL.